This entry lists 5 T cell receptor beta chains sequenced from one sample in a study of T cell repertoires in cytomegalovirus infection. MiXCR, run by TCRdb on the reads, gives a single entry per CDR3 protein. The sample lists about 440,000 distinct CDR3 sequences; approximately 32% were seen once. The sequenced sample consisted of PBMCs. Receptors originate from a human donor in good health (CMV status not recorded). Some clones in this sample may be carry-over from other donors' samples.

CDR3 DNA sequence: TGTGCCATCAGTAGACAGCTTAATGAAAAACTGTTTTTT. Protein: CAISRQLNEKLFF. The chain links TRBV10-3 to TRBJ1-4; maybe TRBD1 (5 bases). Trimming shortened V by 5 bases and J by 4 bases, and 8 bases separated the two germline ends. Germline assignment: CDR1 ENHRY and CDR2 SYGVKD. This CDR3 has 13 amino acids.

The V call is TRBV7-2, the J call TRBJ2-2; D is uncertain. Germline V gene sequence: CDR1 SGHTA, CDR2 FQGNSA. V lost 3 bases and J 1 base, leaving 12 bases between the germline ends. The CDR3 sequence is 16 residues long. The CDR3 is CASSFQLGKNTGELFF. The CDR3 DNA reads as TGTGCCAGCAGCTTTCAACTGGGGAAGAACACCGGGGAGCTGTTTTTT.

This clonotype was picked up many times. The chain has TRBV7-2 and TRBJ2-5, with 8 bases identical to TRBD2. V gave up 1 base and J gave up 1 base; unmatched junction bases: 5. The CDR3 runs 16 residues. Germline assignment: CDR1 SGHTA and CDR2 FQGNSA. CDR3 sequence: CASSLEGRGAQETQYF. The CDR3 DNA is TGTGCCAGCAGCTTAGAGGGGCGGGGGGCCCAAGAGACCCAGTACTTC.

The chain combines TRBV7-2 with TRBJ2-5; D may match TRBD1 or TRBD2 (5 bases each). Germline CDR1 SGHTA, CDR2 FQGNSA. The CDR3 totals 16 residues. The V and J ends lost 1 base and 5 bases respectively, with 17 bases between them. In DNA form, the CDR3 reads TGTGCCAGCAGCTTAGGGGGGACGGAAAAGGGGGAGACCCAGTACTTC. As protein: CASSLGGTEKGETQYF.

The chain links TRBV5-8 to TRBJ2-3; 10 bases agree with TRBD2. Trimming at V came to 0 bases and at J to 6 bases, leaving 10 bases not matched to a gene. The CDR3 runs to 17 residues. CDR1 is SGHTS and CDR2 is YDEGEE in the germline V gene. The CDR3 DNA is TGTGCCAGCAGCTTGGAGGCCTTAGCGGGGGGCCTGGATACGCAGTATTTT. Translation gives CASSLEALAGGLDTQYF.